These T cell receptor beta chains were read from a single sample in a study of T cell responses to AZD1222 COVID-19 vaccine. The assay was immunoSEQ multiplex PCR, and TCRdb's table has in-frame clones only and misses some. The sample lists some 120,000 clones, around 94% seen once, with roughly 6.6% in the top ten. Sequencing was performed on peripheral blood, taken on day 0 of AZD1222 vaccination. The origin of the receptors is an adult in good health. The CDR3 runs from the conserved cysteine through the conserved F or W. The order of the fields is V gene, clone size, J gene, D gene, CDR3 DNA, CDR3 protein. A D gene is named only where the DNA matches it firmly. Clone size is not always given. Where it is, it says once, few, many or a class for expanded clones.

TRBV27	NA	TRBJ2-1	NA	TGTGCCAGCAGTTTATTGGATCCAGACCGTAATGAGCAGTTCTTC	CASSLLDPDRNEQFF
TRBV11-2	NA	TRBJ1-1	NA	TGTGCCAGCAGCGCCATCAGAGCGAACACTGAAGCTTTCTTT	CASSAIRANTEAFF
TRBV5-1	NA	TRBJ2-1	TRBD2	TGCGCCAGCAGCTTCGTGGGACTAGCGGGGAATGAGCAGTTCTTC	CASSFVGLAGNEQFF
TRBV30	NA	TRBJ1-2	NA	TGTGCCTGGAGTGTATACCGTAACTATGGCTACACCTTC	CAWSVYRNYGYTF
TRBV27	NA	TRBJ1-2	NA	TGTGCCAGCAGTTTGTACACAGGGTATGGCTACACCTTC	CASSLYTGYGYTF
TRBV19	NA	TRBJ1-4	TRBD1	TGTGCCAGTACAGGGGGCGATGAAAAACTGTTTTTT	CASTGGDEKLFF
TRBV3-1/TRBV3-2	NA	TRBJ2-7	NA	TGTGCCAGCAGCCAAGATGCGGGGCTCTCCTACGAGCAGTACTTC	CASSQDAGLSYEQYF
TRBV2	NA	TRBJ2-7	NA	TGTGCCAGCAGATTACGCGGTAGCGGCGCCTACGAGCAGTACTTC	CASRLRGSGAYEQYF
TRBV16	NA	TRBJ1-2	NA	TGTGCCAGCAGCCAATCTCAGAGGGCCCCTAACTATGGCTACACCTTC	CASSQSQRAPNYGYTF
TRBV6-1	once	TRBJ1-5	NA	TGTGCCAGCAGTGAAGAGAGCGGGGGTGGACAGCCCCAGCATTTT	CASSEESGGGQPQHF